The T cell receptor beta chain under discussion was sequenced for a study of CD8+CD57+ T cells in acquired aplastic anemia. Study as a whole: On average, healthy donors gave around 9.9 million reads for CD4+ cells.

This CDR3 contains 15 residues. Germline-derived CDR1 and CDR2 are SNHLY and FYNNEI. J was trimmed by 8 bases and V by 7 bases; bases with no gene match: 5. Profiling that covered TCR beta VDJ and CDR3 relied on genomic DNA as its template. TCRdb redid the calling of the reads with MiXCR, one entry per CDR3 protein. The data show about 110,000 distinct CDR3 sequences, 40% to 60% seen once. The chain carries TRBV2 and TRBJ2-1; 16 bases fit TRBD2. Sequenced input: sorted CD4+, CD8+, or CD8+CD57+ T cells (not recorded which) from PBMCs. The TCR comes from a human donor in good health, serving as a control. Written as DNA, the CDR3 is TGTGCCAGCACCGGGACTAGCGGGGGGGCCGATGAGCAGTTCTTC. This sequence encodes CASTGTSGGADEQFF.